One and the same sample provided the 8 T cell receptor beta chains below, sequenced in a study of cytomegalovirus exposure and HLA in healthy donors. With 60 Vbeta and 13 Jbeta primers, the PCR was carried out. The table came from immunoSEQ multiplex PCR; TCRdb's copy has only in-frame clones and leaves some out. The sample holds about 270,000 clones, more than 55% seen once. The sample consisted of PBMCs. The receptors were sampled from a female donor in good health and CMV-seronegative.

The rearrangement joins TRBV14 to TRBJ1-1; D remains unclear. In germline, CDR1 is SGHDN, CDR2 FVKESK. Trimming took off 0 bases at V and 4 bases at J, with 9 bases between the two ends. The CDR3 is 14 residues long. In nucleotides, the CDR3 is TGTGCCAGCAGCCAAGAAAGGCGCGGCACTGAAGCTTTCTTT. Translated, it gives CASSQERRGTEAFF.

This chain connects TRBV7-9 to TRBJ1-1, with 9 bases identical to TRBD1. There are 16 residues in the CDR3. Germline CDR1 SEHNR, CDR2 FQNEAQ (reference sequence). The junction had 6 bases not matched to a gene; V was cut back by 3 bases and J by 1 base. The CDR3 sequence is CASSFIPGQGNTEAFF. CDR3 coding DNA: TGTGCCAGCAGCTTTATACCGGGACAGGGGAACACTGAAGCTTTCTTT.

This clone has only a few counts. The chain has TRBV2 and TRBJ1-2; a possible D gene is TRBD1 (5 bases). V lost 4 bases and J 2 bases, leaving 11 bases between the germline ends. CDR1 and CDR2 (germline): SNHLY, FYNNEI. The CDR3 is made up of 14 amino acids. The CDR3 loop reads CASSARTLNYGYTF. The CDR3 DNA reads TGTGCCAGCAGTGCTAGGACACTCAACTATGGCTACACCTTC.

As for this clone: At one end, the junction sequence differs from germline, possibly due to a read error. This rearrangement joins TRBV7-9 to TRBJ2-1; weak D call: TRBD2 (8 bases). Germline loops: CDR1 SEHNR, CDR2 FQNEAQ (reference sequence). The CDR3 extends over 16 amino acids. The CDR3 coding sequence is TGTGCCAGCAGCCTAGCAGGGACAGCGGGAGACAATGAGCAGTTCTTC. This translates into CASSLAGTAGDNEQFF.

The chain has TRBV7-3 and TRBJ2-3; 7 positions match TRBD2. The germline V gene has CDR1 SGHTA and CDR2 FQGTGA. The CDR3 extends over 15 amino acids. The J segment lost 2 bases and the V segment lost 2 bases, leaving 4 bases of the junction unmatched. CDR3 sequence: CASSLDLADTDTQYF. Written as DNA, the CDR3 is TGTGCCAGCAGCTTAGACCTAGCGGACACAGATACGCAGTATTTT.

With respect to this clone: One junction end does not reproduce the germline sequence, and a read error may be involved. The chain has TRBV6-1 and TRBJ1-2; maybe TRBD1 (5 bases). The CDR3 is 13 amino acids. Per germline, CDR1 MNHNS and CDR2 SASEGT. The CDR3 region is CASSESILRGISF. The CDR3 nucleotides are TGTGCCAGCAGTGAATCTATTCTACGGGGGATCTCCTTC.

The chain couples TRBV6-1 to TRBJ1-2; TRBD1 matches 8 bases. The CDR3 loop spans 14 amino acids. The germline CDR1 and CDR2 sequences are MNHNS and SASEGT. The V and J ends lost 6 bases and 7 bases, in that order; junction bases with no gene match: 10. CDR3 bases: TGTGCCAGCAGAATTACCGGGACAGGATCTGGCTACACCTTC. This codes for CASRITGTGSGYTF.

The gene calls are TRBV21-1 and TRBJ1-1; the table's D call TRBD1 went unverified against the DNA. TRBV21-1 is given as a pseudogene. The CDR3 length is 15 residues. The CDR3 nucleotides are TGTGCCAGCCTCCTCTCCCCAGACAGGGGGACTGAAGCTTTCTTT. Translating it yields CASLLSPDRGTEAFF.